The entry below describes one T cell receptor (beta chain). PCR was performed using 60 Vbeta and 13 Jbeta primers. Assay: immunoSEQ multiplex PCR; the TCRdb copy retains only in-frame clones and omits some. The data show around 140,000 clones, roughly 79% seen once. Trimming removed 0 bases from V and 4 bases from J, with 14 bases in between. Looked up from germline, CDR1 is SGHRS and CDR2 is YFSETQ. This CDR3 has 16 residues. The data derive from a study of cytomegalovirus exposure and HLA in healthy donors. The gene calls are TRBV5-1 and TRBJ2-1, with D possibly matching TRBD2 (6 bases). The TCR sequence derives from a male donor in good health and CMV-seronegative. Sequenced: PBMCs. The CDR3 spells CASSLDPGLGYNEQFF. The CDR3 nucleotides are TGCGCCAGCAGCTTGGACCCGGGACTCGGTTACAATGAGCAGTTCTTC.